This T cell receptor beta chain was sequenced in a study of beta chain features in type 1 diabetes (dated by TCRdb to the late 2010s). In the study overall: No differences in mean age, gender distribution, total cell number or subset yield were found between patients and healthy donors. Whereas all 30 or so donors provided naive and central memory subsets, regulatory and stem cell-like memory subsets were isolated from just 8 patients and about 8 healthy donors. A total of 90 million to 120 million sorted cells were examined across all samples, and a strong correlation was observed between cell number per subset and RNA yield. The study compared TCRB repertoires of sorted circulating CD4+ T cell subsets between recently diagnosed type 1 diabetes patients and matched healthy donors.

Each donor gave one peripheral blood draw, averaging approximately 110 mL, which was collected into heparinised tubes. Naive, central memory, regulatory and stem cell-like memory CD4+ T cells were sorted on a BD FACSAria II using a panel including CD45RO, CCR7, CD25, CD127, CD95 and CD27. Purity was above 98% for every sorted population. PBMCs were separated immediately by Lymphoprep density gradient centrifugation and were stained directly, without being cultured. So that batch effects would be minimized, each experiment stained and sorted samples in pairs, pairing one healthy donor with one patient. As to this clone: The antigen it binds to is not known. No much larger clonotype is one base removed from it; base qualities were not supplied. Different DNA sequences within this sample yield the same CDR3.

The entire amount of isolated RNA was reverse transcribed using the High Capacity cDNA Reverse Transcription Kit, so the sequenced TCRB transcripts were expressed ones. Deep immunoSEQ sequencing was performed on naive, central memory and regulatory T cell samples, with an average of around 3.4 million total reads per sample. Sorted cells were lysed in RLT buffer, and RNA was extracted using DNase-treated RNeasy Micro or Mini kits according to cell number. To prevent cross-contamination, every cell subset was processed on its own, while patient and healthy donor samples were processed together. TCRB sequences were amplified from cDNA with the immunoSEQ multiplex PCR, producing 87-bp fragments spanning the CDR3 region. Sequencing of the amplicons was performed on the Illumina HiSeq platform. The study's processing was this. Synthetic template baselines were used to correct PCR bias computationally, reads within Hamming distance 2 were collapsed, and singletons that could not be merged were discarded. Reads were aligned against IMGT so that V, D and J genes, CDR3 length and insertions or deletions at six rearrangement sites could be assigned. Within each subset, clonotype counts were normalized to the number of sorted cells before true diversity and Gini coefficients were calculated with the tcR R package. The overlap coefficient, calculated on TCRB nucleotide sequences, was used to measure repertoire sharing. Out-of-frame TCRB sequences from naive cells were analyzed as a proxy for the pre-selection repertoire. Imported from immuneACCESS, the table was reduced by TCRdb to in-frame sequences with V and J called. These copies leave out some clones; in studies compared against another copy, an unresolved V gene accounts for under half, and the cause of the remainder is not known. Clone size and the V and J calls come from that table; the DNA yielded D and trimming. Within this sample are around 250,000 clones, with approximately 24% of them counted one time only. The ten largest make up more than 0.009% of the sample.

CDR1 and CDR2 are read off the germline V gene as KGHSH and LQKENI. Ends trimmed: V by 6 bases, J by 3 bases; bases unmatched to a gene: 3. The CDR3, from cysteine to phenylalanine, totals 14 residues. Only the CDR3 part of the read is kept: 42 bases, read in frame from the first base. Broader findings and caveats from the paper: Because cDNA was sequenced instead of genomic DNA, highly expressing activated cells could be over-represented, though the groups showed no difference in activation or CD3 levels. Because small numbers of individuals were included in the HLA sub-analyses, any influence of HLA type on TCRB rearrangement was left unresolved. Naive, central memory and regulatory TCRB repertoires appeared more similar among patients than among healthy donors. Patients with type 1 diabetes made fewer insertions and deleted more nucleotides at VDJ recombination sites, implying thymic rearrangement abnormalities. In all four CD4+ subsets, TCRB CDR3 length was moderately but significantly shorter in type 1 diabetes patients. Shorter templates might have been favored by PCR, but patient and control samples were amplified and corrected together, so both groups would have been affected equally by any skew.

Here the chain combines TRBV18 and TRBJ2-2; 8 bases in between match TRBD1. The sequence was collected from a woman in her thirties with type 1 diabetes. The sequencing input was naive CD4+ T cells from blood. The label giving this sample's cell subset or site can be read as: true naive CD4+ T cells. The encoded CDR3 is CASSPGQDTGELFF. The nucleotides are TGTGCCAGCTCGCCGGGACAGGACACCGGGGAGCTGTTTTTT.